Each of the 28 T cell receptor beta chains below was sequenced from the same sample in a study of identical twins. Each CDR3 protein is one row after TCRdb ran MiXCR on the 5' RACE reads. The sample has around 690,000 distinct CDR3 sequences; around 21% are singletons. This sample also belongs to another study, concerning T cells expressing NK-cell markers.

Source material: PBMCs. The source is a woman aged 18-29 years in good health.

The V call is TRBV6-1, the J call TRBJ1-3; 7 bases map to TRBD1. CDR3 length equals 17 residues. V lost 5 bases and J lost 4; bases outside the gene matches: 14. Germline V gene lookup returns CDR1 MNHNS and CDR2 SASEGT. The CDR3 DNA follows: TGTGCCAGCAGTACCCCCCTAGACAGGGCGTACGGAAACACCATATATTTT. The encoded protein is CASSTPLDRAYGNTIYF.

The table lists this clonotype with many counts. The genes are TRBV20-1 and TRBJ2-1; TRBD2 might be the D (5 bases). CDR1 and CDR2 from the germline V gene are DFQATT and SNEGSKA (reference sequence). The ends were cut back, 6 bases at V and 5 bases at J, with 20 bases in the middle. This CDR3 region has 15 residues. The CDR3 spells CSAERARSLNNEQFF. The CDR3 DNA follows: TGCAGTGCCGAGAGGGCCCGGTCGCTTAACAATGAGCAGTTCTTC.

The chain couples TRBV30 to TRBJ1-1, with a tentative D call TRBD1 (6 bases). Trimming shortened V by 4 bases and J by 5 bases, and 14 bases separated the two germline ends. In germline, CDR1 is GTSNPN, CDR2 SVGIG (reference sequence). The CDR3 runs 13 residues. CDR3 DNA sequence: TGTGCCTGGACCCTACTACAGGGTACTGAAGCTTTCTTT. This encodes CAWTLLQGTEAFF.

This clonotype was seen only a few times. This chain joins TRBV29-1 and TRBJ2-5; D is perhaps TRBD2 (6 bases). Germline V gives CDR1 SQVTM, CDR2 ANQGSEA. The CDR3 runs to 13 residues. V lost 3 bases and J lost 4, with 12 bases in between. In nucleotides, the CDR3 is TGCAGCGTTGATGCTTTGGGGGGAGAGACCCAGTACTTC. Its translation is CSVDALGGETQYF.

The rearrangement joins TRBV6-4 to TRBJ1-5, with D possibly being TRBD1 (5 bases). V was cut by 4 bases and J by 7 bases, with 11 bases left in between. The CDR3 is 13 residues long. Germline V gene data show CDR1 as MRHNA and CDR2 as SNTAGT. CDR3 sequence: CASSVRWGQPQHF. The CDR3 DNA reads TGTGCCAGCAGTGTCCGTTGGGGGCAGCCCCAGCATTTT.

This clonotype appeared a few times. The V gene is TRBV20-1, the J gene TRBJ2-3; D is unclear. The CDR3 has 16 amino acids. Germline V CDR1 and CDR2: DFQATT, SNEGSKA (reference sequence). Trimming stripped 3 bases from V and 3 bases from J, with 19 bases between. The CDR3 DNA reads as TGCAGTGCTAGGCCCCCGGCCTTCTCGGCAACAGATACGCAGTATTTT. Protein sequence: CSARPPAFSATDTQYF.

This clonotype was seen ten or more times. The rearrangement joins TRBV5-1 to TRBJ2-1, with D possibly being TRBD2 (6 bases). This CDR3 is built from 17 residues. Trimming shortened V by 0 bases and J by 8 bases, and 21 bases separated the two germline ends. Germline loops: CDR1 SGHRS, CDR2 YFSETQ. This CDR3 reads CASSLAVFGGAEDEQFF. The CDR3 DNA reads as TGCGCCAGCAGCTTGGCGGTTTTCGGCGGGGCTGAGGATGAGCAGTTCTTC.

This rearrangement joins TRBV5-1 to TRBJ1-1; 9 nucleotides match TRBD1. The CDR3 consists of 15 residues. V was pared by 3 bases and J by 0 bases, with 3 bases of the junction left unmatched. The germline V gene encodes CDR1 SGHRS and CDR2 YFSETQ. The CDR3 loop is CASSYGQGLNTEAFF. The CDR3 region has the DNA TGCGCCAGCAGCTACGGACAGGGGCTGAACACTGAAGCTTTCTTT. Using reference TRBV5-1 and TRBJ1-1 for the parts outside the CDR3, the full variable domain is KAGVTQTPRYLIKTRGQQVTLSCSPISGHRSVSWYQQTPGQGLQFLFEYFSETQRNKGNFPGRFSGRQFSNSRSEMNVSTLELGDSALYLCASSYGQGLNTEAFFGQGTRLTVV.

The rearrangement links TRBV5-1 to TRBJ2-1, with 10 positions matching TRBD2. CDR1 and CDR2 (germline): SGHRS, YFSETQ. Losses at the gene ends were 4 bases for V and 6 bases for J; bases not matched to a gene: 16. There are 18 residues in the CDR3. CDR3 amino acids: CASSQTLLASGRANEQFF. As DNA, the CDR3 is TGCGCCAGCAGCCAAACCCTCTTGGCGAGCGGGAGGGCCAATGAGCAGTTCTTC.

The J gene is TRBJ2-1, the V gene TRBV29-1; 8 bases match TRBD1. The CDR3 spans 12 residues. Germline V gives CDR1 SQVTM, CDR2 ANQGSEA. V lost 6 bases and J lost 9; bases outside the gene matches: 7. The CDR3 coding sequence is TGCAGCGTGAGACAGGGGTTGAGTGAGCAGTTCTTC. Amino acids: CSVRQGLSEQFF.

About this clonotype itself: One end of the junction does not line up with germline, which may come from a read error. The rearrangement joins TRBV7-7 to TRBJ2-1; D remains unclear. This CDR3 comprises 15 residues. Germline loops: CDR1 SSHAT, CDR2 FNYEAQ (reference sequence). The CDR3 region has the DNA TGTGCTAGCAGCTTAGCTCCCACTCCTGGAAATGAGCAGTTCTTC. Amino acids: CASSLAPTPGNEQFF.

V is TRBV20-1 and J is TRBJ2-2; perhaps D is TRBD1 or TRBD2 (5 bases each). V lost 1 base, J lost 8 bases, and 8 bases lay in between. This CDR3 spans 12 amino acids. The germline V gene encodes CDR1 DFQATT and CDR2 SNEGSKA (reference sequence). The CDR3 nucleotides are TGCAGTGCTAGAGGGAGGACAGGGGAGCTGTTTTTT. Encoded protein: CSARGRTGELFF.

The gene calls are TRBV20-1 and TRBJ1-1; D possibly corresponds to TRBD1 (5 bases). The CDR3 runs to 15 residues. The germline CDR1 and CDR2 sequences are DFQATT and SNEGSKA (reference sequence). V shed 1 base and J shed 5 bases, with 17 bases lying between them. The CDR3 DNA reads TGCAGTGCTAGAGGTGGAATCAGGGTGGGTACTGAAGCTTTCTTT. It translates to CSARGGIRVGTEAFF.

The chain recombines TRBV5-1 with TRBJ2-5, with 8 bases matching TRBD1. This CDR3 comprises 12 residues. V lost 6 bases and J lost 5; bases outside the gene matches: 3. CDR1 is SGHRS, CDR2 YFSETQ, per germline. CDR3 residues: CASKNRGETQYF. The CDR3 bases are TGCGCCAGCAAAAACAGGGGGGAGACCCAGTACTTC.

The chain links TRBV20-1 to TRBJ1-1, with D tentatively TRBD1 (6 bases). V was pared by 8 bases and J by 7 bases, with 14 bases between. Germline CDR1 and CDR2: DFQATT and SNEGSKA (reference sequence). The CDR3 runs to 11 residues. The CDR3 loop is CSSYRDYEAFF. The CDR3 nucleotides read TGCAGTTCCTACAGGGACTATGAAGCTTTCTTT.

The chain has TRBV12-3 or TRBV12-4 and TRBJ1-2, with unresolved D. The CDR3 has 13 amino acids. The V end lost 10 bases, the J end lost 5 bases, and 17 bases lay between the germline ends. The CDR3, as DNA: TGTGCCACCACCGGGAATTTAGGTTATGGCTACACCTTC. Residues: CATTGNLGYGYTF.

Only a few counts were recorded for this clonotype. V gene TRBV6-1 combines with J gene TRBJ2-3; D is perhaps TRBD1 (6 bases). Trimming left V 5 bases short and J 2 bases short, with 14 bases between. The CDR3 consists of 15 residues. CDR1 is MNHNS and CDR2 is SASEGT in the germline V gene. DNA for the CDR3: TGTGCCAGCAGTCAACGGACAGCAGTCACAGATACGCAGTATTTT. Protein product: CASSQRTAVTDTQYF.

This clonotype was counted at least ten times. The rearrangement joins TRBV20-1 to TRBJ1-5; the match to TRBD1 covers 7 bases. Losses at the gene ends were 2 bases for V and 6 bases for J; bases not matched to a gene: 10. Per the germline V gene, CDR1 is DFQATT and CDR2 is SNEGSKA (reference sequence). This CDR3 contains 15 residues. The CDR3 here is CSARYGQEGGQPQHF. The DNA of the CDR3 is TGCAGTGCTAGATATGGACAGGAAGGGGGTCAGCCCCAGCATTTT.

This chain joins TRBV5-1 and TRBJ2-7, with TRBD2 matching over 14 bases. The CDR3 has 19 residues. Trimming cost V 5 bases and J 4 bases; bases outside gene matches: 17. Germline-derived CDR1 and CDR2 are SGHRS and YFSETQ. The CDR3 nucleotides are TGCGCCAGCAGTTCTTGGGGCGGGACTAGCGGGAGTCGCCCGTACGAGCAGTACTTC. This translates into CASSSWGGTSGSRPYEQYF.

The genes are TRBV6-2 or TRBV6-3 and TRBJ2-3; 12 bases are a match to TRBD2. Germline values: CDR1 MNHEY, CDR2 SVGEGT. V gave up 2 bases and J gave up 5 bases; unmatched junction bases: 11. The CDR3 loop spans 18 amino acids. The CDR3 region has the DNA TGTGCCAGCAGTTACAGGCTAGCGGGAGGGCACCAGAAAGATACGCAGTATTTT. This translates into CASSYRLAGGHQKDTQYF.

The J gene is TRBJ2-7, the V gene TRBV5-6; D unclear. V lost 0 bases to trimming and J lost 4 bases, with 5 bases between them. The germline V gene encodes CDR1 SGHDT and CDR2 YYEEEE. CDR3 length: 12 amino acids. CDR3 region: CASSLAEYEQYF. In DNA, the CDR3 is TGTGCCAGCAGCTTGGCCGAGTACGAGCAGTACTTC.

The gene calls are TRBV12-3 or TRBV12-4 and TRBJ2-3; 9 nucleotides align to TRBD2. The ends lost 1 base at V and 9 bases at J; junction bases unmatched: 8. The CDR3 sequence is 15 residues long. CDR3 protein: CASSLGGSGGRTQYF. DNA for the CDR3: TGTGCCAGCAGTTTAGGGGGTAGCGGGGGAAGAACGCAGTATTTT.

This clonotype came up many times. The genes are TRBV4-2 and TRBJ1-5, with TRBD1 identical over 7 bases. The CDR3 is 16 residues long. Trimming at V came to 0 bases and at J to 3 bases, leaving 5 bases not matched to a gene. Germline loops: CDR1 LGHNA, CDR2 YNFKEQ. CDR3 protein: CASSQEPGQDNQPQHF. The CDR3 bases are TGTGCCAGCAGCCAAGAGCCCGGACAGGACAATCAGCCCCAGCATTTT.

As for this clonotype: A clone one base away is much larger, so this may be a read error. This rearrangement joins TRBV5-6 to TRBJ2-1, with D perhaps TRBD1 (6 bases). Germline CDR1 is SGHDT and CDR2 is YYEEEE. The CDR3 contains 14 residues. V dropped 3 bases and J dropped 5 bases, with 12 bases sitting between them. The CDR3 spells CASSCLDRHNEQFF. DNA for the CDR3: TGTGCCAGCAGCTGTCTGGACAGACACAATGAGCAGTTCTTC.

The chain is built from TRBV20-1 and TRBJ2-1, with 9 bases fitting TRBD2. CDR3 size: 14 residues. The germline V gene has CDR1 DFQATT and CDR2 SNEGSKA (reference sequence). The junction had 12 bases not matched to a gene; V was cut back by 6 bases and J by 9 bases. Here the CDR3 reads CSAQGLARLGEQFF. The CDR3 DNA follows: TGCAGTGCACAAGGACTAGCGCGTCTAGGTGAGCAGTTCTTC.

This clonotype showed up just a few times. The chain is built from TRBV9 and TRBJ2-2; TRBD2 matches at 12 bases. With 4 bases clipped from V and 5 bases from J, the junction kept 6 bases outside the gene matches. The germline V gene has CDR1 SGDLS and CDR2 YYNGEE. CDR3 length: 16 residues. Here the CDR3 reads CASSPRLAGETGELFF. The CDR3 DNA follows: TGTGCCAGCAGCCCCAGACTAGCGGGGGAGACCGGGGAGCTGTTTTTT.

The chain uses TRBV6-5 and TRBJ1-4; TRBD1 might be the D (6 bases). Germline V gene sequence: CDR1 MNHEY, CDR2 SVGAGI. Trimming removed 2 bases at V and 7 bases at J, with 14 bases between. The CDR3 is 15 amino acids. The CDR3 DNA follows: TGTGCCAGCAGTTACACCTCAGGGGAGGGTGAAAAACTGTTTTTT. Its protein is CASSYTSGEGEKLFF.

The sample holds a few counts of this clonotype. The chain carries TRBV20-1 and TRBJ2-1; D is possibly TRBD2 (6 bases). Trimming shortened V by 1 base and J by 9 bases, and 13 bases separated the two germline ends. Germline V gene lookup returns CDR1 DFQATT and CDR2 SNEGSKA (reference sequence). This CDR3 region has 13 residues. The CDR3 nucleotides read TGCAGTGCTAGAGCGGGGACTTTCGGTGAGCAGTTCTTC. It specifies CSARAGTFGEQFF.